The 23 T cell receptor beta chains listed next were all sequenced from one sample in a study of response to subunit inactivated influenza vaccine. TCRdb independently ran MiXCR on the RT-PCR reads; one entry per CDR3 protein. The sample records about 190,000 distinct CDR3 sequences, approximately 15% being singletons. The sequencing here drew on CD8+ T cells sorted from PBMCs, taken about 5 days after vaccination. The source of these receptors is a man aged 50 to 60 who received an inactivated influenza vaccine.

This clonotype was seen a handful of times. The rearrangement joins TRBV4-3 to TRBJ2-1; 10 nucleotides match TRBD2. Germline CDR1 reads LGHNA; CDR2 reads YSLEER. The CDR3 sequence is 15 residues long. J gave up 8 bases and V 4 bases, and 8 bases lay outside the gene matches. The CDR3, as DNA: TGCGCCAGCAGCCCCGGAATAGCGGGGGGTTATGAGCAGTTCTTC. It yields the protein CASSPGIAGGYEQFF.

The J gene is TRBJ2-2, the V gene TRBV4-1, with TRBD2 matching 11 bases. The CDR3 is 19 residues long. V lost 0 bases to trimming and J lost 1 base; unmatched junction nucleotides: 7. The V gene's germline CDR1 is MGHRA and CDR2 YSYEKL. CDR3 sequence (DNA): TGCGCCAGCAGCCAAGAGCCACTAGCGGGGGCCCTGAACACCGGGGAGCTGTTTTTT. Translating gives CASSQEPLAGALNTGELFF.

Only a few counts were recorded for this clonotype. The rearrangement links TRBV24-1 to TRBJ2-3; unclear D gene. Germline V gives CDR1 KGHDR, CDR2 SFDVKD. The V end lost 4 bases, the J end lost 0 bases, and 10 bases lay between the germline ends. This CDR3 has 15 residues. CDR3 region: CATSEVAASTDTQYF. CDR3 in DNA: TGTGCCACCAGTGAGGTTGCGGCTAGCACAGATACGCAGTATTTT.

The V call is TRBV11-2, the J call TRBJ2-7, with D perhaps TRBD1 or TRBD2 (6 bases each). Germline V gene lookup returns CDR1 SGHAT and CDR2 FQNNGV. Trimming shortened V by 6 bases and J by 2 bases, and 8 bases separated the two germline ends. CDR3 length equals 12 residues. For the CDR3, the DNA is TGTGCCAGCAGGCGGGACACCTACGAGCAGTACTTC. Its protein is CASRRDTYEQYF. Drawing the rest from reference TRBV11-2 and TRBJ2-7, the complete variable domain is EAGVAQSPRYKIIEKRQSVAFWCNPISGHATLYWYQQILGQGPKLLIQFQNNGVVDDSQLPKDRFSAERLKGVDSTLKIQPAKLEDSAVYLCASRRDTYEQYFGPGTRLTVT.

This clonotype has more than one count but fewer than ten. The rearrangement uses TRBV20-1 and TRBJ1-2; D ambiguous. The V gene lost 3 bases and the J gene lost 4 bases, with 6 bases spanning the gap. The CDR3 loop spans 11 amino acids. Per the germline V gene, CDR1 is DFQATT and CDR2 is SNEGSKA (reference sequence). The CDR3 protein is CSARWAYGYTF. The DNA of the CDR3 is TGCAGTGCTAGGTGGGCCTATGGCTACACCTTC.

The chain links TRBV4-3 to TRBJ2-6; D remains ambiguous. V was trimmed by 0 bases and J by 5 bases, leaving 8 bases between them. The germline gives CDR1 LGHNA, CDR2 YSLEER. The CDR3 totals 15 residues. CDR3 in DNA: TGCGCCAGCAGCCAAGATTCTTACCGGGCCAACGTCCTGACTTTC. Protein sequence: CASSQDSYRANVLTF.

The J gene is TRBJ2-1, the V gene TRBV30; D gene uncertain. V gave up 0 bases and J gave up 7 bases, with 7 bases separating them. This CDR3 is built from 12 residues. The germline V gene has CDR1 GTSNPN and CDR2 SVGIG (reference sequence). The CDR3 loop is CAWSVLGNEQFF. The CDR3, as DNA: TGTGCCTGGAGTGTCCTGGGAAATGAGCAGTTCTTC.

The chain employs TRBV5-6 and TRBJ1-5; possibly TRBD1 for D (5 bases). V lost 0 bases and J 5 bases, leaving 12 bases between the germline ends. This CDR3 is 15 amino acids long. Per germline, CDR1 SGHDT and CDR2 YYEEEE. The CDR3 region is CASSLAASGHQPQHF. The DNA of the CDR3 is TGTGCCAGCAGCTTGGCCGCCTCGGGGCATCAGCCCCAGCATTTT.

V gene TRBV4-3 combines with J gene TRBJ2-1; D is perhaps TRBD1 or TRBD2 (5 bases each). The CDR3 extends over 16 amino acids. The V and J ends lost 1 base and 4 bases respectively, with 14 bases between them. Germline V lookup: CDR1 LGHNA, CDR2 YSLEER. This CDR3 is CASSQVGRDGYNEQFF. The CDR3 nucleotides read TGCGCCAGCAGCCAAGTCGGCAGGGACGGTTACAATGAGCAGTTCTTC.

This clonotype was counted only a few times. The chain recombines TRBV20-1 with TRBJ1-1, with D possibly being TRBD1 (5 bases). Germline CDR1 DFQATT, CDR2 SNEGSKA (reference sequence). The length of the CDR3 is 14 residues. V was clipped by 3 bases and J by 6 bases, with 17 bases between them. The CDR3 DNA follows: TGCAGTGCTAGGGCCCAACAGGAAGGGTCTGAAGCTTTCTTT. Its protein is CSARAQQEGSEAFF.

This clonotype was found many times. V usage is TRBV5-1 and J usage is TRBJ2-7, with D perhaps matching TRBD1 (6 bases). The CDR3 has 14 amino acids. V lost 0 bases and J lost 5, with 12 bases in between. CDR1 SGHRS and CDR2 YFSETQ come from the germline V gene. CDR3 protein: CASSLEQGENEQYF. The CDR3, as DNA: TGCGCCAGCAGCTTGGAACAGGGCGAGAACGAGCAGTACTTC.

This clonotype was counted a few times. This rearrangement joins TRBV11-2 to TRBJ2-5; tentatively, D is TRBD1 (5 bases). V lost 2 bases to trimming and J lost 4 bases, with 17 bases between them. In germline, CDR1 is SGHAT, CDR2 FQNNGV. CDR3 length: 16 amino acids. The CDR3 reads CASSLFYSRQRETQYF. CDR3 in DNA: TGTGCCAGCAGCTTATTCTATAGTAGACAGCGAGAGACCCAGTACTTC. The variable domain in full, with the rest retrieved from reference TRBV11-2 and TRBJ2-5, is EAGVAQSPRYKIIEKRQSVAFWCNPISGHATLYWYQQILGQGPKLLIQFQNNGVVDDSQLPKDRFSAERLKGVDSTLKIQPAKLEDSAVYLCASSLFYSRQRETQYFGPGTRLLVL.

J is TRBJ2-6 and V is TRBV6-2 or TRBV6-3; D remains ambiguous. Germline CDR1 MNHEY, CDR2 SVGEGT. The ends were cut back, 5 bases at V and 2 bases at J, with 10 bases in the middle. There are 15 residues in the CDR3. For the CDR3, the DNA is TGTGCCAGCAGTGCGGTCCTAACTGGGGCCAACGTCCTGACTTTC. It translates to CASSAVLTGANVLTF.

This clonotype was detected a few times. DNA for the CDR3: TGTGCCAGCAACCCTTCGAGGTCCTACAATGAGCAGTTCTTC. This translates into CASNPSRSYNEQFF. The chain joins TRBV6-1 to TRBJ2-1; no definite D call. CDR1 and CDR2 from the germline V gene are MNHNS and SASEGT. The CDR3 runs to 14 residues. Trimming took 7 bases from V and 1 from J, leaving 11 bases between them.

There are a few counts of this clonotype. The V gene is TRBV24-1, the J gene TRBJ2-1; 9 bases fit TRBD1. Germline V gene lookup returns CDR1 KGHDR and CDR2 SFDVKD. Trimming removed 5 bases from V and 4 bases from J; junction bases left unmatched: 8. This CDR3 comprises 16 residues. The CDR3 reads CATSGIQGAGYNEQFF. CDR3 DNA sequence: TGTGCCACCAGTGGGATACAGGGGGCAGGTTACAATGAGCAGTTCTTC.

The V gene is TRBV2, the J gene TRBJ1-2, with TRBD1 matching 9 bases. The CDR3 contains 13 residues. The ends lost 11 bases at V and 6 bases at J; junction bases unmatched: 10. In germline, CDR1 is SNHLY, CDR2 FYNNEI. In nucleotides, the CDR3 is TGTGCCTCAAAGGACAGGGGCCGGCATGGCTACACCTTC. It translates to CASKDRGRHGYTF.

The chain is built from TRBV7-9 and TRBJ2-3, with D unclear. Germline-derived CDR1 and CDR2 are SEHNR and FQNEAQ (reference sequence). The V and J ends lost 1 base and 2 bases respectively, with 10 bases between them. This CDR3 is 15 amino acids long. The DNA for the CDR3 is TGTGCCAGCAGCTTAGTGGGGTCTTCCACAGATACGCAGTATTTT. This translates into CASSLVGSSTDTQYF.

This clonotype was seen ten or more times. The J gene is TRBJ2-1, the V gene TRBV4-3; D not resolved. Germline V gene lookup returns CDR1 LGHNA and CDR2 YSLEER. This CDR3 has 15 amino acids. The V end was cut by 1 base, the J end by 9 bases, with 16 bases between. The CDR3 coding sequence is TGCGCCAGCAGCCAAGCAACCACGCACCTACTTGAGCAGTTCTTC. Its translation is CASSQATTHLLEQFF.

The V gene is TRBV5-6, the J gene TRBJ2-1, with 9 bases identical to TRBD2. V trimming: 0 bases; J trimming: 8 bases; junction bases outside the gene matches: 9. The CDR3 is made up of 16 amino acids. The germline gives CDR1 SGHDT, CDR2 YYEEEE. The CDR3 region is CASSLVPSGAIDEQFF. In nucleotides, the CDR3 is TGTGCCAGCAGCTTGGTTCCTAGCGGGGCAATCGATGAGCAGTTCTTC.

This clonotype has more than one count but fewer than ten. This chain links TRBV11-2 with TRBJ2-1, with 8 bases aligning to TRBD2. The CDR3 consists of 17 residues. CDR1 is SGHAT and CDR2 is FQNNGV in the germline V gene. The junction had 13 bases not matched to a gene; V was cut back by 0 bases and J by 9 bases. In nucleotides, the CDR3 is TGTGCCAGCAGCTTAGACGGGGCAGCGGGAGCTTTGACTGAGCAGTTCTTC. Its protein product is CASSLDGAAGALTEQFF.

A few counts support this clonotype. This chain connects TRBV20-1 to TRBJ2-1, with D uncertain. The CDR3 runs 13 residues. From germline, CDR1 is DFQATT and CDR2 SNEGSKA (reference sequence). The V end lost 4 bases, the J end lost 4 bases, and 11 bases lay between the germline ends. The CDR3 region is CSAKRPEYNEQFF. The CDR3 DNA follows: TGCAGTGCTAAACGACCAGAATACAATGAGCAGTTCTTC.

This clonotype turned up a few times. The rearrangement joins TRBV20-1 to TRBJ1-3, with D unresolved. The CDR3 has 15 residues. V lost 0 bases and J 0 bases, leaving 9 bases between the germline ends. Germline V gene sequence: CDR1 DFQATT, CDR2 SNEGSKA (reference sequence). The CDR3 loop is CSAREEFLSGNTIYF. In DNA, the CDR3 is TGCAGTGCTAGAGAAGAGTTCCTCTCTGGAAACACCATATATTTT.

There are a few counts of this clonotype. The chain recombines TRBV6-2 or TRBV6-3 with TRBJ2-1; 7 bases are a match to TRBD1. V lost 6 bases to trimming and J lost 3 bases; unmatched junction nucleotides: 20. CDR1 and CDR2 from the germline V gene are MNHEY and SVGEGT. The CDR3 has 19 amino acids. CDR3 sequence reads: CASRRGLFMTGPYYNEQFF. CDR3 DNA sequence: TGTGCCAGCAGGAGGGGGCTTTTCATGACAGGCCCTTACTACAATGAGCAGTTCTTC.